The entry that follows covers one T cell receptor beta chain sequence. The antigen remains unidentified. Sequencing used immunoSEQ multiplex PCR; TCRdb keeps in-frame clones, though not all of them. The sample shows 230,000 or so clones, approximately 70% of them seen only once. The sample belongs to a study of shared clonotypes between healthy human individuals. Whole-study results and caveats: Several donors held about 5.1% of naive CD4 clonotypes in common. Unshared clonotypes carried lower generation probabilities than those common to all four donors.

Sequencing was carried out using memory CD4+ T cells sorted from blood. The subset denotes: CD45RA-negative fraction. The TCR originated in a man aged 30 to 39 in good health.

The CDR3: CSVGAQGGETQYF. For the CDR3, the DNA is TGCAGCGTTGGGGCGCAGGGAGGTGAGACCCAGTACTTC. The genes are TRBV29-1 and TRBJ2-5, with D perhaps matching TRBD2 (6 bases). The V gene lost 4 bases and the J gene lost 5 bases, with 14 bases spanning the gap. There are 13 residues in the CDR3. Germline lookup yields CDR1 SQVTM and CDR2 ANQGSEA.